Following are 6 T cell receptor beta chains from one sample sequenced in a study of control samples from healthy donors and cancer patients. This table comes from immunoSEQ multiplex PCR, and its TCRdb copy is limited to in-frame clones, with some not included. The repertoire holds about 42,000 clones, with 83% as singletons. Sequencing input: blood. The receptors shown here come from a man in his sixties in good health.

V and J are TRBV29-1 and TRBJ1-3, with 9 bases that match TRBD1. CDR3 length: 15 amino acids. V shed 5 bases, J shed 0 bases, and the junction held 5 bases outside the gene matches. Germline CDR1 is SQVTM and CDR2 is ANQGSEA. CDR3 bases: TGCAGCGTTAAGGACAGGGGTATCTCTGGAAACACCATATATTTT. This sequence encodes CSVKDRGISGNTIYF. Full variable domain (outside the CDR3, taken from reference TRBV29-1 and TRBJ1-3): SAVISQKPSRDICQRGTSLTIQCQVDSQVTMMFWYRQQPGQSLTLIATANQGSEATYESGFVIDKFPISRPNLTFSTLTVSNMSPEDSSIYLCSVKDRGISGNTIYFGEGSWLTVV.

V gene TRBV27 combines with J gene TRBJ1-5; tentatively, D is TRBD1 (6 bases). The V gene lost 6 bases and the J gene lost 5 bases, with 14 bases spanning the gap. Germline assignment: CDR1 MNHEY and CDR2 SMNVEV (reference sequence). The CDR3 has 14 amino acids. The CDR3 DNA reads TGTGCCAGCAGCCCTCTGGGGGGCTATCAGCCCCAGCATTTT. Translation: CASSPLGGYQPQHF.

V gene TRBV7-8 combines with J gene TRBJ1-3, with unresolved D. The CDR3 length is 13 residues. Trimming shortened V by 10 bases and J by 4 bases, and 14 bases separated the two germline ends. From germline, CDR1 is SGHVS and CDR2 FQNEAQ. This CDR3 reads CATRGSQGNTIYF. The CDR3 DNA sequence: TGTGCCACCAGAGGCAGTCAAGGAAACACCATATATTTT.

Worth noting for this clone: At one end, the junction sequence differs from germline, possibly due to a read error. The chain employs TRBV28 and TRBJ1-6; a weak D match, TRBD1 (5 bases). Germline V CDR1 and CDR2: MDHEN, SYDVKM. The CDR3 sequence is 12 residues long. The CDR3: CASSLPRGPLRF. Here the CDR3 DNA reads TGTGCCAGCAGTTTACCTAGGGGTCCCCTTCGCTTT.

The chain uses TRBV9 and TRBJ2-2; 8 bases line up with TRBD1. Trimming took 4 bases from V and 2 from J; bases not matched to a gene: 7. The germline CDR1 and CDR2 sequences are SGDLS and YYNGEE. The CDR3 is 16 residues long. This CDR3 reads CASSPRTGPNTGELFF. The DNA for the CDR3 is TGTGCCAGCAGCCCACGGACAGGGCCTAACACCGGGGAGCTGTTTTTT. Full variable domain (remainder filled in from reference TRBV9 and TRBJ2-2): DSGVTQTPKHLITATGQRVTLRCSPRSGDLSVYWYQQSLDQGLQFLIQYYNGEERAKGNILERFSAQQFPDLHSELNLSSLELGDSALYFCASSPRTGPNTGELFFGEGSRLTVL.

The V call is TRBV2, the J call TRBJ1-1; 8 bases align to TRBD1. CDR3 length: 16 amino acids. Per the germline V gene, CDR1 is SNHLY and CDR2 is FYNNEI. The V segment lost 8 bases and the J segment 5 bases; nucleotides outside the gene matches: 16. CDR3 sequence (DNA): TGTGCCAGCTCAGGTTCGGACGGCAGGGGGCGAACTGAAGCTTTCTTT. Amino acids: CASSGSDGRGRTEAFF.